Reported below is one TCR beta chain. Its antigen specificity is not known. Within one base of it there is no much larger clone, and no base qualities were kept. This specimen belongs to a study of blood T cell repertoires in COVID-19 (TCRdb year 2020). At the level of the whole study: Collaborator samples came from the United States, Italy and Spain and covered acute and convalescent phases of COVID-19. Deeply sampled blood TCRbeta repertoires from subjects exposed to, actively infected with, or recovered from COVID-19 were included in the dataset. The prospective study material was composed of cDNA or gDNA derived from T cells, B-cell-depleted T cells, or PBMCs. Nearly every sample came with metadata listing a de-identified subject ID, COVID-19 status, age in years and sex. HLA class I and class II types, where available, came from metadata supplied by the sample provider rather than from assay-based typing. A freely available public database, intended as a resource for researchers studying the immune response to SARS-CoV-2, is where the repertoires were released. The samples were drawn from two sources: the first 160 participants of the ongoing ImmuneRACE study, and 1,200 or so subjects contributed by 6 global collaborators.

Participants in the prospective study were aged 18 to 89 years, lived in some 24 United States geographic areas, and enrolled through a virtual design. Cohort assignment in the prospective study relied on participant-reported clinical history from a screening survey and a study questionnaire. In the prospective study, whole blood, serum and a nasopharyngeal or oropharyngeal swab were collected from each participant by mobile phlebotomists. Participants in the prospective study had the option to provide additional blood draws and questionnaires over an approximately 2-month period. Blood samples from the prospective study were shipped frozen or at room temperature prior to DNA extraction. CDR1 ENHRY and CDR2 SYGVKD were looked up in the germline V gene. The CDR3 runs 15 residues from the cysteine to the phenylalanine. Only the CDR3 portion is preserved as DNA: 45 bases, with reading frame beginning at the first base. V drops 6 bases and J drops 3 bases, leaving 17 bases in between.

Results the study describes overall, beyond this receptor: How much clinical and demographic metadata was included differed by source and by participant, and the metadata was provided uncurated.

The immunoSEQ Assay, a bias-controlled multiplex PCR, was used to amplify TCRbeta CDR3 regions from genomic DNA. Turning to the authors' computational methods: The number of nucleated cells in each sample was estimated by amplification of reference gene primers within the assay. Sequence reads were collapsed and filtered to measure the absolute abundance of every unique TCRbeta CDR3 rearrangement. For each sample, productive Simpson clonality was calculated by taking the square root of Simpson's diversity index across productive rearrangements. The table comes from immuneACCESS by way of TCRdb, which keeps in-frame sequences with V and J called. Part of the clones is missing from these tables; in studies checked, under half for an unresolved V gene and the rest for unknown reasons. Clonal size and the V and J genes are those of that table, whereas D and trimming came from the DNA. The sample table holds approximately 200,000 clones, of which 75% to 90% were seen once. The top ten clones comprise approximately 3.8% of the sample.

Recombination connected TRBV10-3 to TRBJ1-2; too little of a D gene remains to name it. The clonotype comes from a woman under 30 in a cohort exposed to, infected with or recovered from COVID-19 (not recorded which). The sequenced sample consisted of PBMCs or T cells enriched from blood (not recorded which). At the DNA level, the sequence is TGTGCCATCAGCGAAAGTTTCGGGGAGGACTATGGCTACACCTTC. The encoded protein is CAISESFGEDYGYTF.